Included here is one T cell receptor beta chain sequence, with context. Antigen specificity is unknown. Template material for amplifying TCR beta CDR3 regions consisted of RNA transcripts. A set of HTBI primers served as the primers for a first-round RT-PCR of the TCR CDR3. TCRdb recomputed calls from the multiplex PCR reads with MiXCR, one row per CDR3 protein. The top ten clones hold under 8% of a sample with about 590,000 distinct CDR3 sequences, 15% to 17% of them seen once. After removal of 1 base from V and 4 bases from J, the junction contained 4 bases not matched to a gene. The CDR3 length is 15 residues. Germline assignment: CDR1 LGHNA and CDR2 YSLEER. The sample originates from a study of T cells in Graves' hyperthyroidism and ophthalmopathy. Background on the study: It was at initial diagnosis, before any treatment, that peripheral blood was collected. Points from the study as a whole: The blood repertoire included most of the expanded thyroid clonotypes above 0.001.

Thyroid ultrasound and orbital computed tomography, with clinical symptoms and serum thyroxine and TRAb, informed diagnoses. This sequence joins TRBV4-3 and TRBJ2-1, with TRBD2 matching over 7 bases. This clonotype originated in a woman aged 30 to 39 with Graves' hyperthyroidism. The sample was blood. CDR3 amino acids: CASSQAPSGYNEQFF. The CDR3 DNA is TGCGCCAGCAGCCAAGCCCCTAGCGGTTACAATGAGCAGTTCTTC.